This passage covers 6 T cell receptor beta chains from one sample sequenced in a study of shared clonotypes between healthy human individuals. The table came from immunoSEQ multiplex PCR; TCRdb's copy has only in-frame clones and leaves some out. The repertoire holds around 700,000 clones, with roughly 70% as singletons. The sample consisted of memory CD4+ T cells sorted from blood. Indicated subset: CD45RA-negative fraction. Receptor source: a young woman in good health.

The J gene is TRBJ2-3, the V gene TRBV19, with 9 positions matching TRBD1. The CDR3 extends over 16 amino acids. V shed 1 base and J 3 bases; nucleotides not matched to a gene: 5. From germline, CDR1 is LNHDA and CDR2 SQIVND (reference sequence). CDR3 amino acids: CASSIVGTGMTDTQYF. The CDR3 nucleotides are TGTGCCAGTAGTATAGTGGGGACAGGGATGACAGATACGCAGTATTTT.

CDR3: CATSPGTYGNTIYF. For the CDR3, the DNA is TGCGCCACCTCACCGGGGACATATGGAAACACCATATATTTT. V and J are TRBV10-1 and TRBJ1-3, with D maybe TRBD1 (6 bases). CDR3 size: 14 residues. Germline-derived CDR1 and CDR2 are WNHNN and SYGVQD (reference sequence). Between the trimmed V and J ends, which lost 10 bases and 3 bases, there was a span of 16 bases.

This clone has more than one count but fewer than ten. A much larger clone differs by one base, so this may be a read error. In the same sample, other DNA sequences code for this CDR3. The V call is TRBV5-1, the J call TRBJ2-5; D is uncertain. Germline lookup yields CDR1 SGHRS and CDR2 YFSETQ. The CDR3 totals 11 residues. Deletions cut 1 base from V and 2 bases from J, with 0 bases between. CDR3 DNA sequence: TGCGCCAGCAGCTTGCAAGAGACCCAGTACTTC. As protein: CASSLQETQYF.

This chain links TRBV6-5 with TRBJ2-7; D unclear. The CDR3 contains 14 residues. Trimming shortened V by 0 bases and J by 3 bases, and 9 bases separated the two germline ends. The germline V gene has CDR1 MNHEY and CDR2 SVGAGI. CDR3 residues: CASSYSKYSYEQYF. Written as DNA, the CDR3 is TGTGCCAGCAGTTACTCGAAGTATAGCTACGAGCAGTACTTC.

The gene calls are TRBV27 and TRBJ2-1; D unclear. The CDR3 loop spans 11 amino acids. Trimming took 5 bases from V and 6 from J, leaving 5 bases between them. Germline V gives CDR1 MNHEY, CDR2 SMNVEV (reference sequence). CDR3 sequence: CASSIRNEQFF. The CDR3, as DNA: TGTGCCAGCAGTATCCGCAATGAGCAGTTCTTC.

The V gene is TRBV11-2, the J gene TRBJ1-2, with a weak D call TRBD1 (6 bases). The germline CDR1 and CDR2 sequences are SGHAT and FQNNGV. CDR3 length: 13 amino acids. Trimming pared 2 bases from V and 8 bases from J, leaving 12 bases between. The CDR3 coding sequence is TGTGCCAGCAGCTTAACGGGGGCGCGGGGCTACACCTTC. Protein product: CASSLTGARGYTF.